This record looks at one T cell receptor (beta chain) sequence and its context. The antigen is unknown. The data belong to a study of graft-versus-host responses after intestinal transplantation. Study background: Once they had received anti-thymocyte globulin induction, all recipients took tacrolimus and steroids for about 3 years.

Study-level findings and limits: Early after transplant, HvG declines were associated with peak levels of circulating GvH clones. The study found high graft-versus-host to host-versus-graft clonal ratios in allografts of patients with graft-donor T cell macrochimerism.

The CDR3 length is 16 residues. Germline CDR1 is SEHNR and CDR2 is FQNEAQ (reference sequence). Trimming cost V 1 base and J 4 bases, with 17 bases left between them. Method: immunoSEQ multiplex PCR; TCRdb's copy keeps in-frame clones and lacks some. The data show around 90,000 clones, over 80% seen once. The chain couples TRBV7-9 to TRBJ2-7, with a possible D match to TRBD1 (6 bases). Sequenced here: unstimulated CD8+ T cells sorted from spleen or lymph node cells, sampled before intestinal transplant. This clonotype was sampled from a human donor who received an intestinal transplant. As DNA, the CDR3 is TGTGCCAGCAGCTTAGGTGGCGCAGGGGCGAATTACGAGCAGTACTTC. This codes for CASSLGGAGANYEQYF.